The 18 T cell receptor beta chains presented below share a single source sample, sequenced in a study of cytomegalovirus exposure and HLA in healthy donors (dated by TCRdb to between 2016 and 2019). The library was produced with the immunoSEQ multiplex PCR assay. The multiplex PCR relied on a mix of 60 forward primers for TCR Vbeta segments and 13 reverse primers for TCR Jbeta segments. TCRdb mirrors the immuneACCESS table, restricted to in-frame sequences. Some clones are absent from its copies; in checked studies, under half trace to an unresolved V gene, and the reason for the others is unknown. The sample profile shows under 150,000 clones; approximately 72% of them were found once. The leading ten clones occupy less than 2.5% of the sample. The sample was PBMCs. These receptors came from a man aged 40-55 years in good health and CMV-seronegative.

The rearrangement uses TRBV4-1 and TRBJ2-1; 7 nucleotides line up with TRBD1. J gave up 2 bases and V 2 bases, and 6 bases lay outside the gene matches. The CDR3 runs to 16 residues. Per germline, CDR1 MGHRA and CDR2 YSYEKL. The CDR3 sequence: CASSQSTGETYNEQFF. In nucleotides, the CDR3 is TGCGCCAGCAGCCAATCTACAGGGGAGACCTACAATGAGCAGTTCTTC.

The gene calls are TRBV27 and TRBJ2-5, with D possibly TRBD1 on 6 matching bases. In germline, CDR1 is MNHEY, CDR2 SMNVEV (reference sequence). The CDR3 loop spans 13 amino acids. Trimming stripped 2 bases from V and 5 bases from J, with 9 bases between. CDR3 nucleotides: TGTGCCAGCAGTTTAAGGGGGATCGAGACCCAGTACTTC. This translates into CASSLRGIETQYF.

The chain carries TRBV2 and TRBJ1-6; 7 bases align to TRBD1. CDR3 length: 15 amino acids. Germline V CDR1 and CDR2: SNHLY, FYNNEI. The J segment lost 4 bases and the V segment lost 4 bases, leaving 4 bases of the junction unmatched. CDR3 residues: CASSGDSSYNSPLHF. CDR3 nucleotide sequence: TGTGCCAGCAGTGGGGACAGCAGTTATAATTCACCCCTCCACTTT. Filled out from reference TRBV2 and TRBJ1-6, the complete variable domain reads EPEVTQTPSHQVTQMGQEVILRCVPISNHLYFYWYRQILGQKVEFLVSFYNNEISEKSEIFDDQFSVERPDGSNFTLKIRSTKLEDSAMYFCASSGDSSYNSPLHFGNGTRLTVT.

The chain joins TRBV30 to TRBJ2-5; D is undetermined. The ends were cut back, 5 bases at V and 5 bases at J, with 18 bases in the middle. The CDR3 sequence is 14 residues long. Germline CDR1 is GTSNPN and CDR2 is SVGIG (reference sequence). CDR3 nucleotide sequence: TGTGCCTGGGCCCCCAGACTTTCACACGAGACCCAGTACTTC. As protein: CAWAPRLSHETQYF.

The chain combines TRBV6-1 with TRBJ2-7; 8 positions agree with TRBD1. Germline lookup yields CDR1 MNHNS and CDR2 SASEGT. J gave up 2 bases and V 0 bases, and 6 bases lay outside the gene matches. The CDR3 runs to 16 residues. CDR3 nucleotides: TGTGCCAGCAGTGAAGCGGGAGGACAGGGAGCCTACGAGCAGTACTTC. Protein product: CASSEAGGQGAYEQYF.

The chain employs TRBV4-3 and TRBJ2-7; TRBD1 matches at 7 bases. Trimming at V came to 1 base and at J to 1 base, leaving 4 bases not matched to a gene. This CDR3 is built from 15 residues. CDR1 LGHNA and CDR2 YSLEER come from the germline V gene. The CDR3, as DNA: TGCGCCAGCAGCCAAGTCGCGGACAGGTCCTACGAGCAGTACTTC. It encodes CASSQVADRSYEQYF.

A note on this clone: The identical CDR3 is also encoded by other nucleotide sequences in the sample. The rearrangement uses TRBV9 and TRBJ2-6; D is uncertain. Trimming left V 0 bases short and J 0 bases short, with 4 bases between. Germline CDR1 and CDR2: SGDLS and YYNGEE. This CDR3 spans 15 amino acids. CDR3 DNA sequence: TGTGCCAGCAGCGTAGGTAGCTCTGGGGCCAACGTCCTGACTTTC. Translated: CASSVGSSGANVLTF.

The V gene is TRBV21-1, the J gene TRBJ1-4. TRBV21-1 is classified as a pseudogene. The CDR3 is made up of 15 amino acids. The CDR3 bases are TGTGCCAGCAGCAAAGTGGGGGGGGCCTGGGAAAAACTGTTTTTT. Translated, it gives CASSKVGGAWEKLFF.

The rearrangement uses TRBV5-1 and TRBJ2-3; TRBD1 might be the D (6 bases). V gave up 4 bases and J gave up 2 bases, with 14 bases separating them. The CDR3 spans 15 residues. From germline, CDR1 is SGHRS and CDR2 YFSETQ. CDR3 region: CASSPQGTSTDTQYF. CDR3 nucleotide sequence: TGCGCCAGCAGCCCGCAGGGGACCTCCACAGATACGCAGTATTTT.

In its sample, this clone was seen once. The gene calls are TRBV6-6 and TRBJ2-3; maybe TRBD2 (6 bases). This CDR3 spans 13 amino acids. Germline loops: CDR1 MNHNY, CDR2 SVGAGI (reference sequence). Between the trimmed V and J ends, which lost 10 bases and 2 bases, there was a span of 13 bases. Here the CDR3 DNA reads TGTGCCATCGCTACGGGGGACACAGATACGCAGTATTTT. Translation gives CAIATGDTDTQYF.

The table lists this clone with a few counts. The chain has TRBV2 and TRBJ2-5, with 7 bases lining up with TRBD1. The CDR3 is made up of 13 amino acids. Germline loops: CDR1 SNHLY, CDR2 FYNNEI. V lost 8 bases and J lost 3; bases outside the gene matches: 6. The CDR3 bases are TGTGCCAGCGCAACTGGGACAGAAGAGACCCAGTACTTC. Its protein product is CASATGTEETQYF.

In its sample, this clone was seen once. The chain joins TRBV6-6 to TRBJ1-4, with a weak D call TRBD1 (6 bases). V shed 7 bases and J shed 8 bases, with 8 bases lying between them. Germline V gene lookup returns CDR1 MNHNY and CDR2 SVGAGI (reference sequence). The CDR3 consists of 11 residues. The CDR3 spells CASNQGEKLFF. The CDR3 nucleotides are TGTGCCAGCAACCAGGGGGAAAAACTGTTTTTT.

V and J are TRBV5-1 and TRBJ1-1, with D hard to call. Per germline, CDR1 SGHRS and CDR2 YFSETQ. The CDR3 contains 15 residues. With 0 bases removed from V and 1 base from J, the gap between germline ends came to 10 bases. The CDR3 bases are TGCGCCAGCAGCTTGGCCCCAGTTAAGAACACTGAAGCTTTCTTT. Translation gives CASSLAPVKNTEAFF.

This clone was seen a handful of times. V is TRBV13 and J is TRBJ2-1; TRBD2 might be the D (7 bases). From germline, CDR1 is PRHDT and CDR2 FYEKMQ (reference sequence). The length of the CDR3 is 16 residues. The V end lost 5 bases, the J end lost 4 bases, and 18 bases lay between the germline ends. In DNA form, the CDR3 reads TGTGCCAGCAGCCTGGGAGGGCACAGGGCGTACAATGAGCAGTTCTTC. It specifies CASSLGGHRAYNEQFF.

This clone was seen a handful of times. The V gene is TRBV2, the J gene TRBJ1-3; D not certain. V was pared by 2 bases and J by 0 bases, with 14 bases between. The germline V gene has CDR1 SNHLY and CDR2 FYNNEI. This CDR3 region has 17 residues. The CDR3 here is CASSELRLASSGNTIYF. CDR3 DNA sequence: TGTGCCAGCAGTGAACTGAGGCTTGCCAGCTCTGGAAACACCATATATTTT.

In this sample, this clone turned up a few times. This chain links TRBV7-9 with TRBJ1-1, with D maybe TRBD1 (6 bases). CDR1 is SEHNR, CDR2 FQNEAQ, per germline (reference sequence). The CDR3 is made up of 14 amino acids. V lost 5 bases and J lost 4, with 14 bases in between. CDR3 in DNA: TGTGCCAGCAGCCCAGATTACAGGGCCACTGAAGCTTTCTTT. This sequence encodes CASSPDYRATEAFF.

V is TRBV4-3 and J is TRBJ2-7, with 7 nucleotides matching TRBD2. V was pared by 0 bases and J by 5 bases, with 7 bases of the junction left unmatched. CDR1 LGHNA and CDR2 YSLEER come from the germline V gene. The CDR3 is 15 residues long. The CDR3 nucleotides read TGCGCCAGCAGCCAAGAAAGGACTAGAGGGCACGAGCAGTACTTC. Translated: CASSQERTRGHEQYF.

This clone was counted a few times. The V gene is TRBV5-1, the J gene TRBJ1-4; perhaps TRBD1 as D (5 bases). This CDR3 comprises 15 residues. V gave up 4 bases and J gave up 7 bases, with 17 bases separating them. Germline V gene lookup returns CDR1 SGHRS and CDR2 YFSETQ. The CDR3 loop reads CASSQQDGSLEKLFF. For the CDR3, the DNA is TGCGCCAGCAGCCAACAGGACGGATCACTTGAAAAACTGTTTTTT.